Ten or more counts support the clone carrying this T cell receptor (beta chain). Antigen specificity is unknown. This entry comes from a study of identical twins. The V gene's germline CDR1 is DFQATT and CDR2 SNEGSKA (reference sequence). V lost 0 bases and J lost 4; bases outside the gene matches: 14. The CDR3 is made up of 18 amino acids. Findings and limits, study-wide: Abundant cord blood beta clonotypes carried fewer insertions; memory repertoires showed none. Weaker excess sharing between twins was seen in beta out-of-frame sequences. Cross-sectional statistical analysis was relied on for the conclusions, without the same donors being followed.

The authors used template switching to add a universal primer site and gave cDNA unique molecular identifiers. TCRdb analysed the 5' RACE reads with MiXCR anew, one entry per CDR3 protein. This table has 400,000 to 500,000 distinct CDR3 sequences, less than 20% appearing once. The receptor comes from a man aged 45-60 years in good health. This chain links TRBV20-1 with TRBJ2-1, with 8 bases matching TRBD2. The source material was naive T cells sorted from blood. DNA of the CDR3: TGCAGTGCTAGAGAGAACACTAGCGGAGCCAGAAGATACAATGAGCAGTTCTTC. Protein product: CSARENTSGARRYNEQFF.